This T cell receptor (beta chain) was identified during a study of blood T cell repertoires in COVID-19. For the study at large: COVID-19 samples, acute and convalescent, were from the United States, Italy and Spain. From T cells, B-cell-depleted T cells, or PBMCs came the material, which was cDNA or gDNA.

Per the study methods: Nucleated cell number was recorded as an estimate derived from reference gene primer amplification. Libraries were prepared by immunoSEQ multiplex PCR; TCRdb keeps only in-frame clonotypes and omits some of them. That table is the source of V, J and clone size, and D and trimming were worked out from the DNA. The sample lists roughly 220,000 clones; about 85% were seen once. Patients at the Seattle site were enrolled during active infection and followed longitudinally. The table lists this clone with a few counts. Germline CDR1 and CDR2: GTSNPN and SVGIG (reference sequence). This CDR3 comprises 14 residues. The V and J ends lost 2 bases and 3 bases respectively, with 11 bases between them.

Input material: peripheral blood. The chain carries TRBV30 and TRBJ1-5; D not certain. The origin of this receptor is a woman in her forties or fifties with COVID-19, enrolled during active disease. The CDR3 DNA reads TGTGCCTGGAGTCCGGGAGGGTACAATCAGCCCCAGCATTTT. Its translation: CAWSPGGYNQPQHF.